The rows below give T cell receptor beta chains drawn from one sample of a study of Ad26.COV2.S vaccination and SARS-CoV-2 variants. Using immunoSEQ multiplex PCR, the repertoire was profiled, and TCRdb retains in-frame clones only, with some absent. The sample has about 440,000 clones; roughly 88% are singletons. The specimen was peripheral blood, collected in a trial of Ad26.COV2.S vaccine versus placebo. These receptors were obtained from a person aged 18-60 years who received the Ad26.COV2.S COVID-19 vaccine or a placebo. CDR3s include the opening cysteine and the closing phenylalanine or tryptophan. D genes are given only for firm matches. Only some rows state a clone size, as once, few, many or a class for expanded clones.

j_gene: TRBJ2-5
d_gene: -
v_gene: TRBV9
abundance: -
CDR3aa: CASSFGWRETQYF
CDR3nt: TGTGCCAGCAGCTTCGGTTGGAGGGAGACCCAGTACTTC

j_gene: TRBJ1-5
d_gene: -
v_gene: TRBV9
abundance: -
CDR3aa: CASSTGPGNQPQHF
CDR3nt: TGTGCCAGCAGCACAGGCCCAGGCAATCAGCCCCAGCATTTT

j_gene: TRBJ2-1
d_gene: TRBD2
v_gene: TRBV24-1
abundance: few
CDR3aa: CATSDLPGLAGVDEQFF
CDR3nt: TGTGCCACCAGTGATTTGCCGGGACTAGCGGGAGTGGATGAGCAGTTCTTC

j_gene: TRBJ2-1
d_gene: TRBD2
v_gene: TRBV7-2
abundance: -
CDR3aa: CASSLEAGAFYEQFF
CDR3nt: TGTGCCAGCAGCTTAGAGGCGGGAGCGTTTTATGAGCAGTTCTTC

j_gene: TRBJ2-1
d_gene: -
v_gene: TRBV21-1
abundance: -
CDR3aa: CASSVLINNEQFF
CDR3nt: TGTGCCAGCAGCGTTCTGATCAACAATGAGCAGTTCTTC

j_gene: TRBJ2-2
d_gene: -
v_gene: TRBV5-8
abundance: once
CDR3aa: CASSLGQGANTGELFF
CDR3nt: TGTGCCAGCAGCTTGGGGCAGGGTGCGAACACCGGGGAGCTGTTTTTT

j_gene: TRBJ2-1
d_gene: TRBD2
v_gene: TRBV4-3
abundance: -
CDR3aa: CASEPTLAGGGNEQFF
CDR3nt: TGCGCCAGCGAACCGACCCTAGCGGGAGGGGGCAATGAGCAGTTCTTC

j_gene: TRBJ2-1
d_gene: TRBD2
v_gene: TRBV5-1
abundance: -
CDR3aa: CASSWGLAGGRYNEQFF
CDR3nt: TGCGCCAGCAGCTGGGGACTAGCGGGAGGGCGCTACAATGAGCAGTTCTTC

j_gene: TRBJ1-5
d_gene: -
v_gene: TRBV9
abundance: few
CDR3aa: CASSVGSNQPQHF
CDR3nt: TGTGCCAGCAGCGTAGGAAGCAATCAGCCCCAGCATTTT

j_gene: TRBJ1-1
d_gene: -
v_gene: TRBV6-2/TRBV6-3
abundance: -
CDR3aa: CASSWGQNTEAFF
CDR3nt: TGTGCCAGCAGTTGGGGGCAAAACACTGAAGCTTTCTTT

j_gene: TRBJ2-3
d_gene: TRBD1
v_gene: TRBV5-4
abundance: -
CDR3aa: CASSSLQGATDTQYF
CDR3nt: TGTGCCAGCAGCTCCCTACAGGGGGCCACAGATACGCAGTATTTT

j_gene: TRBJ2-7
d_gene: TRBD1
v_gene: TRBV28
abundance: -
CDR3aa: CASRSAGTGVYEQYF
CDR3nt: TGTGCCAGCAGAAGTGCCGGGACAGGGGTATACGAGCAGTACTTC

j_gene: TRBJ2-1
d_gene: TRBD2
v_gene: TRBV2
abundance: -
CDR3aa: CASSEASSGRWPNEQFF
CDR3nt: TGTGCCAGCAGTGAAGCGTCTAGCGGCCGATGGCCGAATGAGCAGTTCTTC

j_gene: TRBJ2-3
d_gene: -
v_gene: TRBV27
abundance: -
CDR3aa: CASSILGGDTQYF
CDR3nt: TGTGCCAGCAGTATTCTAGGTGGAGATACGCAGTATTTT

j_gene: TRBJ2-1
d_gene: -
v_gene: TRBV27
abundance: -
CDR3aa: CASSLSRGADEQFF
CDR3nt: TGTGCCAGCAGTTTATCGCGAGGGGCCGATGAGCAGTTCTTC

j_gene: TRBJ1-1
d_gene: -
v_gene: TRBV11-1
abundance: -
CDR3aa: CASSKNMDTEAFF
CDR3nt: TGTGCCAGCAGCAAGAACATGGACACTGAAGCTTTCTTT

j_gene: TRBJ2-5
d_gene: -
v_gene: TRBV18
abundance: -
CDR3aa: CASSPRGETQYF
CDR3nt: TGTGCCAGCTCACCACGAGGGGAGACCCAGTACTTC

j_gene: TRBJ1-1
d_gene: -
v_gene: TRBV3-1/TRBV3-2
abundance: -
CDR3aa: CASSQDQLNTEAFF
CDR3nt: TGTGCCAGCAGCCAAGATCAGTTGAACACTGAAGCTTTCTTT

j_gene: TRBJ2-3
d_gene: TRBD2
v_gene: TRBV7-8
abundance: -
CDR3aa: CASSPRRESTDTQYF
CDR3nt: TGTGCCAGCAGCCCTCGGCGGGAGAGCACAGATACGCAGTATTTT

j_gene: TRBJ2-7
d_gene: TRBD1
v_gene: TRBV29-1
abundance: -
CDR3aa: CSVRQGTYEQYF
CDR3nt: TGCAGCGTTCGACAGGGGACGTACGAGCAGTACTTC

j_gene: TRBJ2-1
d_gene: TRBD2
v_gene: TRBV25-1
abundance: -
CDR3aa: CASSLLAGEDEQFF
CDR3nt: TGTGCCAGCAGTTTGCTAGCGGGAGAGGATGAGCAGTTCTTC

j_gene: TRBJ1-4
d_gene: -
v_gene: TRBV6-1
abundance: -
CDR3aa: CASSSSLGWGEKLFF
CDR3nt: TGTGCCAGCAGTTCTTCTTTGGGCTGGGGTGAAAAACTGTTTTTT

j_gene: TRBJ2-2
d_gene: -
v_gene: TRBV28
abundance: -
CDR3aa: CASSLSGNTGELFF
CDR3nt: TGTGCCAGCAGTTTATCAGGGAACACCGGGGAGCTGTTTTTT

j_gene: TRBJ2-7
d_gene: TRBD1
v_gene: TRBV25-1
abundance: -
CDR3aa: CATVEPGTGGYEQYF
CDR3nt: TGTGCCACCGTAGAACCCGGGACAGGGGGTTACGAGCAGTACTTC

j_gene: TRBJ2-1
d_gene: -
v_gene: TRBV5-4
abundance: once
CDR3aa: CASSSDTVSSYNEQFF
CDR3nt: TGTGCCAGCAGCTCGGACACTGTCAGCTCCTACAATGAGCAGTTCTTC

j_gene: TRBJ2-3
d_gene: -
v_gene: TRBV3-1/TRBV3-2
abundance: few
CDR3aa: CASSPTSTDTQYF
CDR3nt: TGTGCCAGCAGCCCGACCAGCACAGATACGCAGTATTTT

j_gene: TRBJ2-7
d_gene: TRBD2
v_gene: TRBV7-9
abundance: -
CDR3aa: CASSPGGSGRYEQYF
CDR3nt: TGTGCCAGCAGCCCGGGGGGTAGCGGGAGATACGAGCAGTACTTC

j_gene: TRBJ1-3
d_gene: -
v_gene: TRBV13
abundance: -
CDR3aa: CASSFRTVGSGNTIYF
CDR3nt: TGTGCCAGCAGCTTCCGGACAGTGGGCTCTGGAAACACCATATATTTT

j_gene: TRBJ1-1
d_gene: -
v_gene: TRBV6-5
abundance: -
CDR3aa: CASSFRAGGLTEAFF
CDR3nt: TGTGCCAGCAGTTTCCGTGCAGGAGGCTTGACTGAAGCTTTCTTT

j_gene: TRBJ2-1
d_gene: -
v_gene: TRBV14
abundance: -
CDR3aa: CASSLGYNEQFF
CDR3nt: TGTGCCAGCAGCCTAGGCTACAATGAGCAGTTCTTC

j_gene: TRBJ2-1
d_gene: TRBD2
v_gene: TRBV6-6
abundance: once
CDR3aa: CATRGLAGAREQFF
CDR3nt: TGTGCCACTCGAGGACTAGCGGGAGCTCGGGAGCAGTTCTTC

j_gene: TRBJ1-4
d_gene: TRBD1
v_gene: TRBV2
abundance: -
CDR3aa: CASSGTGTEKLFF
CDR3nt: TGTGCCAGCTCAGGGACAGGCACTGAAAAACTGTTTTTT

j_gene: TRBJ1-5
d_gene: -
v_gene: TRBV7-6
abundance: -
CDR3aa: CASSLERGDNQPQHF
CDR3nt: TGTGCCAGCAGCTTAGAAAGGGGGGACAATCAGCCCCAGCATTTT

j_gene: TRBJ1-5
d_gene: TRBD1
v_gene: TRBV6-2/TRBV6-3
abundance: -
CDR3aa: CASSQGVVGRSNQPQHF
CDR3nt: TGTGCCAGCAGCCAGGGGGTGGTGGGGCGTAGCAATCAGCCCCAGCATTTT

j_gene: TRBJ1-1
d_gene: -
v_gene: TRBV6-2/TRBV6-3
abundance: few
CDR3aa: CASSKQAWSTEAFF
CDR3nt: TGTGCCAGCAGTAAACAAGCCTGGAGCACTGAAGCTTTCTTT

j_gene: TRBJ2-3
d_gene: -
v_gene: TRBV9
abundance: -
CDR3aa: CASSVGLGWGDTQYF
CDR3nt: TGTGCCAGCAGCGTAGGGTTAGGATGGGGAGATACGCAGTATTTT

j_gene: TRBJ2-5
d_gene: TRBD1
v_gene: TRBV29-1
abundance: -
CDR3aa: CSVKTGVETQYF
CDR3nt: TGCAGCGTTAAGACAGGGGTAGAGACCCAGTACTTC

j_gene: TRBJ1-1
d_gene: -
v_gene: TRBV28
abundance: -
CDR3aa: CATGALGGYTEAFF
CDR3nt: TGTGCCACCGGGGCCCTAGGTGGATACACTGAAGCTTTCTTT

j_gene: TRBJ1-1
d_gene: TRBD1
v_gene: TRBV29-1
abundance: -
CDR3aa: CSLGQGVTEAFF
CDR3nt: TGCAGCCTTGGACAGGGGGTAACTGAAGCTTTCTTT

j_gene: TRBJ2-7
d_gene: -
v_gene: TRBV2
abundance: -
CDR3aa: CASMARTYEQYF
CDR3nt: TGTGCCAGCATGGCCCGGACCTACGAGCAGTACTTC

j_gene: TRBJ2-7
d_gene: TRBD1
v_gene: TRBV4-1
abundance: -
CDR3aa: CASSQEGGMGTGWYEQYF
CDR3nt: TGCGCCAGCAGCCAAGAAGGAGGAATGGGGACAGGGTGGTACGAGCAGTACTTC

j_gene: TRBJ2-1
d_gene: TRBD2
v_gene: TRBV7-9
abundance: -
CDR3aa: CASSQRENRNEQFF
CDR3nt: TGTGCCAGCAGCCAGCGGGAGAATCGCAATGAGCAGTTCTTC

j_gene: TRBJ2-4
d_gene: -
v_gene: TRBV7-2
abundance: -
CDR3aa: CASSQTPAGTQYF
CDR3nt: TGTGCCAGCAGCCAGACCCCTGCCGGGACTCAGTACTTC

j_gene: TRBJ2-1
d_gene: -
v_gene: TRBV25-1
abundance: -
CDR3aa: CASSESWTIGEQFF
CDR3nt: TGTGCCAGCAGTGAATCCTGGACTATCGGTGAGCAGTTCTTC

j_gene: TRBJ2-3
d_gene: TRBD2
v_gene: TRBV9
abundance: -
CDR3aa: CASSPPSGRASDTQYF
CDR3nt: TGTGCCAGCAGCCCCCCTAGCGGGAGGGCCTCAGATACGCAGTATTTT

j_gene: TRBJ1-2
d_gene: TRBD1
v_gene: TRBV19
abundance: -
CDR3aa: CASRPPAGQGYGYTF
CDR3nt: TGTGCCAGTAGGCCGCCTGCGGGACAGGGCTATGGCTACACCTTC

j_gene: TRBJ2-5
d_gene: TRBD1
v_gene: TRBV6-5
abundance: -
CDR3aa: CASRVVQGAVVTQYF
CDR3nt: TGTGCCAGCCGCGTGGTCCAGGGGGCGGTTGTGACCCAGTACTTC

j_gene: TRBJ2-5
d_gene: TRBD2
v_gene: TRBV7-3
abundance: -
CDR3aa: CASSLREGETQYF
CDR3nt: TGTGCCAGCAGCTTAAGGGAGGGAGAGACCCAGTACTTC

j_gene: TRBJ2-2
d_gene: -
v_gene: TRBV2
abundance: -
CDR3aa: CASSENRPRGGELFF
CDR3nt: TGTGCCAGCAGTGAAAATCGGCCAAGGGGAGGGGAGCTGTTTTTT

j_gene: TRBJ1-5
d_gene: TRBD1
v_gene: TRBV19
abundance: -
CDR3aa: CASSMWDRGIQPQHF
CDR3nt: TGTGCCAGTAGTATGTGGGACAGGGGGATACAGCCCCAGCATTTT

j_gene: TRBJ2-3
d_gene: -
v_gene: TRBV24-1
abundance: -
CDR3aa: CATSDLRGSGTDTQYF
CDR3nt: TGTGCCACCAGTGATTTGAGGGGGTCGGGCACAGATACGCAGTATTTT

j_gene: TRBJ1-1
d_gene: -
v_gene: TRBV16
abundance: -
CDR3aa: CASSQIGLNTEAFF
CDR3nt: TGTGCCAGCAGCCAGATAGGGCTGAACACTGAAGCTTTCTTT

j_gene: TRBJ2-2
d_gene: -
v_gene: TRBV28
abundance: -
CDR3aa: CASRDPTGTGELFF
CDR3nt: TGTGCCAGCAGGGACCCCACCGGGACCGGGGAGCTGTTTTTT

j_gene: TRBJ2-7
d_gene: TRBD2
v_gene: TRBV29-1
abundance: -
CDR3aa: CSASVGGSLHEQYF
CDR3nt: TGCAGCGCCTCGGTCGGCGGGAGCCTTCACGAGCAGTACTTC

j_gene: TRBJ1-3
d_gene: -
v_gene: TRBV29-1
abundance: -
CDR3aa: CSVEIGGPGNTIYF
CDR3nt: TGCAGCGTTGAAATTGGTGGACCTGGAAACACCATATATTTT